One sample yielded the 16 T cell receptor beta chains listed below, sequenced in a study of blood T cell repertoires in COVID-19. Produced via immunoSEQ multiplex PCR; TCRdb's table is partial and in-frame only. The table shows about 41,000 clones, with 70% to 90% occurring only once. The sequenced sample was peripheral blood. Receptor source: a man aged 55 to 70 with acute or convalescent COVID-19.

CDR3 DNA: TGTGCCAGCAGCTTAGGGTGGGCAGGGAATGGCTACACCTTC. It translates to CASSLGWAGNGYTF. This sequence joins TRBV7-2 and TRBJ1-2; weak D call: TRBD1 (5 bases). The germline gives CDR1 SGHTA, CDR2 FQGNSA. This CDR3 spans 14 amino acids. Trimming took 1 base from V and 6 from J, leaving 12 bases between them.

The chain recombines TRBV4-1 with TRBJ1-6, with D uncertain. The CDR3 is 14 residues long. V shed 1 base and J shed 9 bases, with 10 bases lying between them. Germline V gives CDR1 MGHRA, CDR2 YSYEKL. The CDR3 reads CASSQAVFGSPLHF. CDR3 nucleotides: TGCGCCAGCAGCCAAGCCGTCTTCGGTTCACCCCTCCACTTT.

V usage is TRBV20-1 and J usage is TRBJ2-1; a possible D gene is TRBD1 (5 bases). With 8 bases removed from V and 6 bases from J, the gap between germline ends came to 11 bases. There are 11 residues in the CDR3. From germline, CDR1 is DFQATT and CDR2 SNEGSKA (reference sequence). Here the CDR3 reads CSPREVNEQFF. CDR3 bases: TGCAGTCCCAGGGAAGTCAATGAGCAGTTCTTC.

The rearrangement joins TRBV27 to TRBJ1-2; D gene unclear. V dropped 5 bases and J dropped 6 bases, with 22 bases sitting between them. The CDR3 sequence is 16 residues long. Germline V CDR1 and CDR2: MNHEY, SMNVEV (reference sequence). The CDR3 DNA reads as TGTGCCAGCAGTCCAAACCCGCTCCGGGAGCGCCATGGCTACACCTTC. Protein sequence: CASSPNPLRERHGYTF.

This chain uses TRBV3-1 (or the pseudogene TRBV3-2) with TRBJ2-5; D is possibly TRBD1 (6 bases). V lost 2 bases, J lost 7 bases, and 14 bases lay in between. The CDR3 has 14 residues. Germline CDR1 is LGHDT and CDR2 is YNNKEL (reference sequence). CDR3 region: CASSQLQGYVTQYF. The DNA for the CDR3 is TGTGCCAGCAGCCAATTGCAGGGGTACGTGACCCAGTACTTC.

This clone was recorded once. The chain carries TRBV5-1 and TRBJ1-3; D remains unclear. Trimming stripped 1 base from V and 0 bases from J, with 14 bases between. CDR1 SGHRS and CDR2 YFSETQ come from the germline V gene. This CDR3 has 17 residues. The CDR3 loop reads CASSLSLQHNSGNTIYF. In DNA, the CDR3 is TGCGCCAGCAGCTTGAGCTTACAGCATAACTCTGGAAACACCATATATTTT.

V gene TRBV15 combines with J gene TRBJ2-7; TRBD2 agrees at 8 bases. The CDR3 extends over 18 amino acids. With 0 bases clipped from V and 1 base from J, the junction kept 11 bases outside the gene matches. Looked up from germline, CDR1 is LNHNV and CDR2 is YYDKDF (reference sequence). The CDR3, as DNA: TGTGCCACCAGCAGAGATTCGTTCCCAGCGGGGGTTTCCTACGAGCAGTACTTC. It codes for CATSRDSFPAGVSYEQYF. The complete variable domain, with remaining parts taken from reference TRBV15 and TRBJ2-7, reads DAMVIQNPRYQVTQFGKPVTLSCSQTLNHNVMYWYQQKSSQAPKLLFHYYDKDFNNEADTPDNFQSRRPNTSFCFLDIRSPGLGDTAMYLCATSRDSFPAGVSYEQYFGPGTRLTVT.

The chain employs TRBV5-6 and TRBJ2-5; D perhaps matches TRBD2 (6 bases). This CDR3 is 13 amino acids long. V dropped 2 bases and J dropped 14 bases, with 19 bases sitting between them. The V gene's germline CDR1 is SGHDT and CDR2 YYEEEE. The CDR3 here is CASSFKFSGEVYF. For the CDR3, the DNA is TGTGCCAGCAGCTTCAAATTTTCGGGGGAAGTTTACTTC.

This sequence joins TRBV6-5 and TRBJ1-2, with D tentatively TRBD1 (5 bases). This CDR3 has 15 amino acids. Trimming pared 3 bases from V and 4 bases from J, leaving 15 bases between. Per the germline V gene, CDR1 is MNHEY and CDR2 is SVGAGI. CDR3 region: CASSYVIGASYGYTF. The CDR3 DNA follows: TGTGCCAGCAGTTATGTTATAGGGGCGAGCTATGGCTACACCTTC.

This rearrangement joins TRBV6-2 or TRBV6-3 to TRBJ2-7, with 8 bases fitting TRBD2. CDR3 size: 13 residues. The V segment lost 5 bases and the J segment 4 bases; nucleotides outside the gene matches: 4. Germline V gives CDR1 MNHEY, CDR2 SVGEGT. CDR3 DNA: TGTGCCAGCAGTATCGGGGGGGCTTACGAGCAGTACTTC. Residues: CASSIGGAYEQYF.

This clone has more than one count but fewer than ten. The chain has TRBV5-1 and TRBJ2-2, with TRBD2 matching 13 bases. Germline V CDR1 and CDR2: SGHRS, YFSETQ. V lost 4 bases, J lost 4 bases, and 4 bases stayed unmatched. The CDR3 spans 16 residues. The CDR3: CASSAGLAGITGELFF. Here the CDR3 DNA reads TGCGCCAGCAGCGCGGGACTAGCGGGGATCACCGGGGAGCTGTTTTTT.

The V call is TRBV2, the J call TRBJ1-3; 8 nucleotides align to TRBD1. From germline, CDR1 is SNHLY and CDR2 FYNNEI. The CDR3 loop spans 15 amino acids. Germline trimming cut 3 bases from V and 4 bases from J; bases unmatched to any gene: 5. CDR3 nucleotide sequence: TGTGCCAGCAGTGAGGGCAGGGGGCCAGGAAACACCATATATTTT. Protein sequence: CASSEGRGPGNTIYF.

The rearrangement links TRBV4-3 to TRBJ2-7, with D possibly being TRBD1 (6 bases). The CDR3 length is 15 residues. CDR1 is LGHNA and CDR2 is YSLEER in the germline V gene. V dropped 3 bases and J dropped 3 bases, with 15 bases sitting between them. CDR3 in amino acids: CASSQDRVESYEQYF. CDR3 DNA sequence: TGCGCCAGCAGCCAGGACAGAGTCGAAAGCTACGAGCAGTACTTC.

This clone was detected once. The gene calls are TRBV21-1 and TRBJ1-1; the table's D call, TRBD1, has no DNA check behind it. TRBV21-1 is noted as a pseudogene. The CDR3 is 17 amino acids. CDR3 nucleotide sequence: TGTGCCAGCAGCAAAAAAGCGCCGGGACAGGGGTGCACTGAAGCTTTCTTT. Amino acids: CASSKKAPGQGCTEAFF.

The CDR3 region has the DNA TGTGCCAGCAGCGCCGCCCCCCGGACAACGACACCCCTCCACTTT. Residues: CASSAAPRTTTPLHF. The genes are TRBV9 and TRBJ1-6, with D possibly matching TRBD1 (5 bases). The V and J ends lost 3 bases and 11 bases respectively, with 18 bases between them. There are 15 residues in the CDR3. The V gene's germline CDR1 is SGDLS and CDR2 YYNGEE.

This chain joins TRBV10-3 and TRBJ2-5; 8 bases are shared with TRBD2. The CDR3 extends over 16 amino acids. Trimming at V came to 2 bases and at J to 3 bases, leaving 8 bases not matched to a gene. Germline CDR1 ENHRY, CDR2 SYGVKD. The DNA for the CDR3 is TGTGCCATCAGTGAGCAGGACGGGGGGGCCAAAGAGACCCAGTACTTC. This sequence encodes CAISEQDGGAKETQYF.